Listed below are T cell receptor beta chains from one sample, sequenced in a study of blood T cell repertoires in COVID-19. Clones were sequenced by immunoSEQ multiplex PCR, and TCRdb holds only the in-frame ones, with some missing. Of under 90,000 clones listed, over 80% are singletons. The specimen sequenced was peripheral blood. The receptors were sampled from a woman at least 80 years old with active or convalescent COVID-19. Both conserved end residues are part of each CDR3. D genes are given only for firm matches. A clone size is listed for some rows: how often the clone was seen (once, few, many), or a class if it is expanded.

J gene,D gene,clone size,V gene,CDR3 protein,CDR3 DNA
TRBJ1-2,NA,once,TRBV7-8,CASSFSFGRPTSYTF,TGTGCCAGCAGCTTTTCCTTCGGGAGACCGACGAGCTACACCTTC
TRBJ2-2,TRBD1,NA,TRBV7-9,CASSLGQGDTGELFF,TGTGCCAGCAGCTTAGGACAGGGAGACACCGGGGAGCTGTTTTTT
TRBJ2-1,TRBD1,NA,TRBV7-3,CASSKQGAYNEQFF,TGTGCCAGCAGCAAACAGGGGGCCTACAATGAGCAGTTCTTC
TRBJ1-5,NA,NA,TRBV30,CAWSGLPGQPQHF,TGTGCCTGGAGTGGCTTACCCGGTCAGCCCCAGCATTTT
TRBJ2-1,TRBD2,NA,TRBV7-9,CASSSATSGYNEQFF,TGTGCCAGCAGCTCCGCGACTAGCGGATACAATGAGCAGTTCTTC
TRBJ2-1,NA,NA,TRBV5-1,CASEVAGPSYNEQFF,TGCGCCAGCGAGGTCGCGGGGCCCTCCTACAATGAGCAGTTCTTC
TRBJ2-1,NA,once,TRBV6-5,CASTDGVSEQFF,TGTGCCAGCACCGACGGGGTTAGTGAGCAGTTCTTC
TRBJ2-3,NA,once,TRBV11-2,CASSLERLALVLGTQYF,TGTGCCAGCAGCTTAGAGAGGCTAGCGTTGGTTCTTGGGACGCAGTATTTT
TRBJ1-4,TRBD1,NA,TRBV11-1,CASSLSTGWRGEKLFF,TGTGCCAGCAGCCTATCGACAGGGTGGAGAGGCGAAAAACTGTTTTTT
TRBJ1-3,NA,NA,TRBV4-2,CASSQDWGVPGNTIYF,TGTGCCAGCAGCCAAGATTGGGGGGTCCCTGGAAACACCATATATTTT
TRBJ2-7,TRBD2,NA,TRBV27,CASSRSGAGYEQYF,TGTGCCAGCAGCCGTAGCGGGGCTGGGTACGAGCAGTACTTC
TRBJ2-2,TRBD2,few,TRBV4-1,CASSQDSGLADTGELFF,TGCGCCAGCAGCCAAGATTCCGGACTAGCGGACACCGGGGAGCTGTTTTTT
TRBJ2-7,NA,NA,TRBV29-1,CSVEDLQGPQYF,TGCAGCGTTGAAGATTTACAGGGACCCCAGTACTTC
TRBJ2-3,TRBD2,NA,TRBV4-3,CASSQGVNSGGRDTQYF,TGCGCCAGCAGCCAAGGAGTGAATAGCGGGGGGAGGGATACGCAGTATTTT
TRBJ2-3,NA,NA,TRBV7-2,CASMRHTSTDTQYF,TGTGCCAGCATGAGACACACTAGCACAGATACGCAGTATTTT
TRBJ2-1,NA,NA,TRBV10-3,CAIRSGSYNEQFF,TGTGCCATCAGGAGCGGGTCCTACAATGAGCAGTTCTTC
TRBJ2-7,TRBD2,NA,TRBV6-5,CASGRDYQNYEQYF,TGTGCCAGCGGTAGGGACTACCAGAACTACGAGCAGTACTTC
TRBJ2-2,TRBD2,NA,TRBV3-1/TRBV3-2,CASSKWGGGNTGELFF,TGTGCCAGCAGCAAGTGGGGCGGGGGGAACACCGGGGAGCTGTTTTTT
TRBJ2-5,NA,NA,TRBV11-2,CASSFPGEETQYF,TGTGCCAGCAGCTTTCCAGGGGAGGAGACCCAGTACTTC
TRBJ1-1,NA,NA,TRBV7-9,CASSLGTQNPEAFF,TGTGCCAGCAGCTTAGGGACTCAAAACCCTGAAGCTTTCTTT
TRBJ2-3,TRBD2,NA,TRBV30,CAWGLVDTQYF,TGTGCCTGGGGACTAGTTGATACGCAGTATTTT
TRBJ2-3,TRBD2,NA,TRBV11-3,CASSPSLAGGSDTQYF,TGTGCCAGCAGCCCATCATTAGCGGGAGGATCAGATACGCAGTATTTT
TRBJ2-1,TRBD2,NA,TRBV7-2,CASSWGGIGHEQFF,TGTGCCAGCAGCTGGGGGGGAATCGGACATGAGCAGTTCTTC
TRBJ2-3,NA,NA,TRBV30,CAWDQGTDTQYF,TGTGCCTGGGACCAGGGAACAGATACGCAGTATTTT
TRBJ2-2,NA,NA,TRBV7-2,CASSPGSGGELFF,TGTGCCAGCAGCCCAGGGTCCGGCGGGGAGCTGTTTTTT
TRBJ2-1,TRBD2,once,TRBV7-2,CASSLVWTSPSNEQFF,TGTGCCAGCAGCTTAGTCTGGACTAGCCCAAGCAATGAGCAGTTCTTC
TRBJ1-1,NA,few,TRBV10-3,CATTRGSGAANTEAFF,TGTGCCACTACCAGGGGATCAGGGGCGGCGAACACTGAAGCTTTCTTT
TRBJ2-3,TRBD2,NA,TRBV7-9,CASRLLAGITDTQYF,TGTGCCAGCAGATTACTAGCGGGGATAACAGATACGCAGTATTTT
TRBJ2-3,NA,NA,TRBV10-3,CAISERGGDTQYF,TGTGCCATCAGTGAACGGGGTGGAGATACGCAGTATTTT
TRBJ2-4,TRBD2,NA,TRBV11-2,CASSSLGGAGAKNIQYF,TGTGCCAGCAGCTCCCTCGGGGGGGCGGGTGCCAAAAACATTCAGTACTTC
TRBJ2-3,TRBD1,NA,TRBV25-1,CASSGDRGETDTQYF,TGTGCCAGCAGTGGGGACAGGGGAGAGACAGATACGCAGTATTTT
TRBJ2-1,TRBD2,NA,TRBV20-1,CSASSSGRGNEQFF,TGCAGTGCTAGTTCTAGCGGGAGGGGCAATGAGCAGTTCTTC
TRBJ1-5,NA,NA,TRBV19,CASSIGAWRDSGQPQHF,TGTGCCAGTAGTATAGGTGCGTGGAGGGATTCGGGTCAGCCCCAGCATTTT
TRBJ2-3,TRBD2,NA,TRBV7-9,CASSLRLASSTDTQYF,TGTGCCAGCAGCTTGCGACTAGCGTCGTCCACAGATACGCAGTATTTT
TRBJ1-5,NA,NA,TRBV28,CASSLGGTFDQPQHF,TGTGCCAGCAGTTTAGGTGGGACATTTGATCAGCCCCAGCATTTT
TRBJ1-2,TRBD1,NA,TRBV18,CASSPDRAEGYTF,TGTGCCAGCTCACCAGACAGGGCAGAAGGCTACACCTTC
TRBJ2-7,NA,few,TRBV28,CASSLLPGLEQYF,TGTGCCAGCAGTTTATTGCCAGGGCTCGAGCAGTACTTC
TRBJ1-2,TRBD1,NA,TRBV18,CASSRNTWTGEAGGLGGYTF,TGTGCCAGCTCACGGAACACCTGGACAGGGGAAGCGGGCGGACTTGGTGGCTACACCTTC
TRBJ1-5,NA,NA,TRBV12-3/TRBV12-4,CASSPYSQPQHF,TGTGCCAGCAGTCCGTACAGTCAGCCCCAGCATTTT
TRBJ2-7,TRBD2,NA,TRBV15,CATSRAGGWSEQYF,TGTGCCACCAGCAGAGCGGGAGGCTGGTCCGAGCAGTACTTC
TRBJ2-7,TRBD2,NA,TRBV29-1,CSVEGLAGGREQYF,TGCAGCGTTGAGGGACTAGCGGGGGGGCGCGAGCAGTACTTC
TRBJ2-3,TRBD2,NA,TRBV11-2,CASSFSGGAAQYF,TGTGCCAGCAGCTTTAGCGGGGGGGCGGCGCAGTATTTT
TRBJ2-7,TRBD1,NA,TRBV16,CASSPGQAYEQYF,TGTGCCAGCAGCCCCGGACAGGCCTACGAGCAGTACTTC
TRBJ2-1,TRBD2,once,TRBV18,CASSRLTSGRRFF,TGTGCCAGCTCACGGCTAACTAGCGGGAGGAGGTTCTTC
TRBJ1-5,NA,NA,TRBV28,CASSFRARGGLGSNQPQHF,TGTGCCAGCAGTTTTCGGGCCCGCGGGGGGTTGGGGAGCAATCAGCCCCAGCATTTT
TRBJ2-2,TRBD1,NA,TRBV18,CASSPQPGTGNTGELFF,TGTGCCAGCTCACCCCAGCCCGGGACAGGGAACACCGGGGAGCTGTTTTTT
TRBJ2-2,NA,NA,TRBV28,CASRGPGGTGELFF,TGTGCCAGCAGGGGGCCGGGCGGAACCGGGGAGCTGTTTTTT
TRBJ1-6,NA,NA,TRBV12-5,CASGLALRRGGNSPLHF,TGTGCTAGTGGTTTGGCCCTCCGACGTGGAGGTAATTCACCCCTCCACTTT
TRBJ1-4,TRBD1,NA,TRBV2,CASSDRGKTNEKLFF,TGTGCCAGCAGTGACAGGGGGAAAACTAATGAAAAACTGTTTTTT
TRBJ2-3,NA,NA,TRBV4-2,CASSQDLLNTQYF,TGTGCCAGCAGCCAAGATTTGCTAAATACGCAGTATTTT
TRBJ1-5,NA,NA,TRBV28,CASSGTSTRKQPQHF,TGTGCCAGCAGTGGGACAAGTACTCGCAAACAGCCCCAGCATTTT
TRBJ2-1,TRBD1,NA,TRBV5-5,CASSLWTGGNEQFF,TGTGCCAGCAGCTTATGGACAGGGGGCAATGAGCAGTTCTTC
TRBJ1-2,NA,NA,TRBV9,CASSPDFGESVGYTF,TGTGCCAGCAGCCCGGATTTCGGGGAATCCGTGGGCTACACCTTC
TRBJ2-5,TRBD2,NA,TRBV5-1,CASSWTSGGEETQYF,TGCGCCAGCAGCTGGACTAGCGGGGGGGAAGAGACCCAGTACTTC
TRBJ1-2,NA,NA,TRBV12-3/TRBV12-4,CASSLVQNYGYTF,TGTGCCAGCAGTTTAGTTCAAAACTATGGCTACACCTTC
TRBJ2-7,TRBD1,once,TRBV7-3,CASSSTGGEQYF,TGTGCCAGCAGCTCAACAGGGGGTGAGCAGTACTTC
TRBJ2-1,NA,NA,TRBV7-2,CASSREWDSGEQFF,TGTGCCAGCAGCCGCGAGTGGGACTCGGGTGAGCAGTTCTTC